This TCR beta chain is from a study of blood T cell repertoires in COVID-19. Only in-frame clones appear in the TCRdb table, and some are missing; sequencing was by immunoSEQ multiplex PCR. The repertoire consists of fewer than 200,000 clones, with 80% to 90% occurring once and the leading ten covering approximately 1.4%. In germline, CDR1 is SEHNR, CDR2 FQNEAQ (reference sequence). The CDR3 loop spans 15 amino acids. Between the trimmed V and J ends, which lost 1 base and 4 bases, there was a span of 13 bases. V usage is TRBV7-9 and J usage is TRBJ1-2; a possible D gene is TRBD1 (6 bases). This TCR was sampled from a woman between 45 and 60 years old with acute or convalescent COVID-19. Sequencing was carried out using peripheral blood. Written as DNA, the CDR3 is TGTGCCAGCAGCTTAGGGACAGCGATATTCTATGGCTACACCTTC. Protein sequence: CASSLGTAIFYGYTF. The entire variable domain, with the rest obtained from reference TRBV7-9 and TRBJ1-2, is as follows: DTGVSQNPRHKITKRGQNVTFRCDPISEHNRLYWYRQTLGQGPEFLTYFQNEAQLEKSRLLSDRFSAERPKGSFSTLEIQRTEQGDSAMYLCASSLGTAIFYGYTFGSGTRLTVV.